The 21 T cell receptor beta chains in this list originate from one sample, sequenced in a study of T cell repertoires in cytomegalovirus infection. TCRdb recomputed calls from the reads with MiXCR, one row per CDR3 protein. The sample has 700,000 to 900,000 distinct CDR3 sequences; about 27% are singletons. Their antigen targets remain unknown. The sequencing used cultured CD8+ T cells from PBMCs, collected from culture after CMV antigen stimulation. Source of these receptors: a human donor in good health (CMV status not recorded). Some clones in this sample may be carry-over from other donors' samples.

The J gene is TRBJ2-3, the V gene TRBV6-5; a weak D match, TRBD1 (5 bases). Germline V gene data show CDR1 as MNHEY and CDR2 as SVGAGI. Trimming cost V 0 bases and J 5 bases, with 12 bases left between them. The CDR3 extends over 15 amino acids. The CDR3 nucleotides are TGTGCCAGCAGTTACTCTGGCAGGGTGGAAGATACGCAGTATTTT. Translating it yields CASSYSGRVEDTQYF.

The gene calls are TRBV19 and TRBJ2-7; D is possibly TRBD2 (6 bases). This CDR3 spans 13 amino acids. Trimming took off 3 bases at V and 6 bases at J, with 12 bases between the two ends. Germline-derived CDR1 and CDR2 are LNHDA and SQIVND (reference sequence). CDR3 region: CASSMAMGGEQYF. The CDR3 DNA is TGTGCCAGTAGTATGGCGATGGGGGGCGAGCAGTACTTC.

For the CDR3, the DNA is TGTGCCAGCAGCACTCCTAAGGGGGGCGTATCCTACGAGCAGTACTTC. Protein product: CASSTPKGGVSYEQYF. The genes are TRBV7-6 and TRBJ2-7; D may correspond to TRBD1 or TRBD2 (6 bases each). In germline, CDR1 is SGHVS, CDR2 FNYEAQ. Trimming left V 5 bases short and J 1 base short, with 18 bases between. The CDR3 length is 16 residues.

This clonotype showed up just a few times. An end of the junction differs from the germline gene, which may be a read error. The chain couples TRBV7-7 to TRBJ2-5, with TRBD1 matching over 8 bases. The CDR3 runs to 16 residues. Per germline, CDR1 SSHAT and CDR2 FNYEAQ (reference sequence). The CDR3, as DNA: TGTGCTAGCAGCTTATACTGGGACAGGCGTCAAGAGACCCAGTACTTC. It is translated as CASSLYWDRRQETQYF.

The J gene is TRBJ1-5, the V gene TRBV5-5; TRBD1 might be the D (5 bases). The CDR3 runs to 18 residues. Germline CDR1 SGHKS, CDR2 YYEKEE (reference sequence). V shed 0 bases and J shed 1 base, with 17 bases lying between them. This chain's CDR3 is CASSLEWGDGVSNQPQHF. The DNA for the CDR3 is TGTGCCAGCAGCTTGGAATGGGGGGACGGCGTAAGCAATCAGCCCCAGCATTTT.

There are a few counts of this clonotype. The chain links TRBV28 to TRBJ2-1; TRBD2 aligns across 8 bases. Unmatched junction bases numbered 16, after V lost 6 bases and J lost 3 bases. Germline values: CDR1 MDHEN, CDR2 SYDVKM. This CDR3 has 18 residues. CDR3 sequence: CASSFPPSGGSHYNEQFF. CDR3 DNA: TGTGCCAGCAGCTTTCCTCCCTCGGGAGGGTCGCACTACAATGAGCAGTTCTTC.

V gene TRBV10-2 combines with J gene TRBJ2-7; D call uncertain. CDR3 length: 14 amino acids. Germline V gene data show CDR1 as WSHSY and CDR2 as SAAADI. Deletions cut 4 bases from V and 4 bases from J, with 14 bases between. The CDR3 protein is CASSVRLENYEQYF. CDR3 nucleotide sequence: TGCGCCAGCAGTGTTCGGCTCGAGAATTACGAGCAGTACTTC.

This clonotype was picked up many times. The chain couples TRBV28 to TRBJ1-6, with D hard to call. Germline CDR1 is MDHEN and CDR2 is SYDVKM. This CDR3 is 12 amino acids long. V lost 4 bases to trimming and J lost 9 bases, with 7 bases between them. DNA of the CDR3: TGTGCCAGCAGTTCGGGGAGTTCACCCCTCCACTTT. Encoded protein: CASSSGSSPLHF.

This clonotype was counted many times. The CDR3 DNA sequence: TGTGCCAGCAGCCTCGACAACTACGAGCAGTACTTC. Translating gives CASSLDNYEQYF. The chain links TRBV7-9 to TRBJ2-7; D unclear. The CDR3 extends over 12 amino acids. V was trimmed by 5 bases and J by 3 bases, leaving 8 bases between them. The germline CDR1 and CDR2 sequences are SEHNR and FQNEAQ (reference sequence).

The chain employs TRBV6-5 and TRBJ1-1, with 8 bases matching TRBD1. Germline-derived CDR1 and CDR2 are MNHEY and SVGAGI. V gave up 6 bases and J gave up 4 bases; unmatched junction bases: 13. The CDR3 is made up of 16 amino acids. Here the CDR3 reads CASSLTGTGWATEAFF. In nucleotides, the CDR3 is TGTGCCAGCAGCTTAACCGGGACAGGATGGGCCACTGAAGCTTTCTTT.

The sample holds many counts of this clonotype. This rearrangement joins TRBV7-6 to TRBJ1-6; D not certain. CDR1 SGHVS and CDR2 FNYEAQ come from the germline V gene. Trimming took 0 bases from V and 8 from J, leaving 8 bases between them. The length of the CDR3 is 14 residues. CDR3 coding DNA: TGTGCCAGCAGCTTAGCGCCGGCTGATTCACCCCTCCACTTT. It specifies CASSLAPADSPLHF.

This clonotype was observed a handful of times. The V and J genes are TRBV6-2 or TRBV6-3 and TRBJ2-1; 7 bases map to TRBD2. CDR3 length: 16 amino acids. CDR1 and CDR2 from the germline V gene are MNHEY and SVGEGT. J was trimmed by 4 bases and V by 0 bases; bases with no gene match: 6. This CDR3 reads CASSYSLASGYNEQFF. Written as DNA, the CDR3 is TGTGCCAGCAGTTACTCGTTGGCTAGCGGATACAATGAGCAGTTCTTC.

DNA of the CDR3: TGTGCCAGCAGCGACCGGGGACGAAGCACAGATACGCAGTATTTT. This encodes CASSDRGRSTDTQYF. The chain couples TRBV9 to TRBJ2-3; D possibly uses TRBD1 or TRBD2 (5 bases each). The CDR3 length is 15 residues. Germline-derived CDR1 and CDR2 are SGDLS and YYNGEE. Trimming stripped 3 bases from V and 0 bases from J, with 11 bases between.

This clonotype has at least ten counts. The chain has TRBV19 and TRBJ1-1; no reliable D call. Germline CDR1 LNHDA, CDR2 SQIVND (reference sequence). The CDR3 has 10 amino acids. V dropped 8 bases and J dropped 8 bases, with 9 bases sitting between them. The CDR3 spells CASSSIEAFF. Here the CDR3 DNA reads TGTGCCAGTTCTTCCATCGAAGCTTTCTTT.

This clonotype was found a few times. The chain uses TRBV12-3 or TRBV12-4 and TRBJ1-1; unclear D gene. This CDR3 spans 12 amino acids. V was shortened by 3 bases and J by 8 bases, with 10 bases between the two germline ends. The CDR3 loop is CASSFRYVEAFF. CDR3 in DNA: TGTGCCAGCAGTTTCCGGTACGTCGAAGCTTTCTTT.

This chain uses TRBV6-6 with TRBJ1-2, with TRBD1 matching over 7 bases. Germline V gene data show CDR1 as MNHNY and CDR2 as SVGAGI (reference sequence). V lost 0 bases and J lost 2; bases outside the gene matches: 3. The CDR3 consists of 15 residues. CDR3 DNA sequence: TGTGCCAGCAGTTACTCTACAGGGGAGAACTATGGCTACACCTTC. Its protein product is CASSYSTGENYGYTF.

This clonotype came up many times. The chain uses TRBV12-3 or TRBV12-4 and TRBJ2-5; tentative D call: TRBD1 (5 bases). Trimming cost V 7 bases and J 2 bases, with 14 bases left between them. CDR3 length: 14 amino acids. CDR3 loop: CASTRRAGQETQYF. In nucleotides, the CDR3 is TGTGCCAGCACCAGAAGGGCAGGGCAAGAGACCCAGTACTTC.

This clonotype was observed a few times. This chain connects TRBV25-1 to TRBJ2-5; D call uncertain. Germline CDR1 MGHDK, CDR2 SYGVNS. The ends were cut back, 0 bases at V and 1 base at J, with 12 bases in the middle. The CDR3 totals 16 residues. CDR3 residues: CASSEYGISPQETQYF. The CDR3 nucleotides are TGTGCCAGCAGTGAATATGGGATTTCGCCCCAAGAGACCCAGTACTTC. The entire variable domain, with the rest obtained from reference TRBV25-1 and TRBJ2-5, is as follows: EADIYQTPRYLVIGTGKKITLECSQTMGHDKMYWYQQDPGMELHLIHYSYGVNSTEKGDLSSESTVSRIRTEHFPLTLESARPSHTSQYLCASSEYGISPQETQYFGPGTRLLVL.

V and J are TRBV6-1 and TRBJ2-7; tentative D call: TRBD1 (5 bases). CDR1 is MNHNS and CDR2 is SASEGT in the germline V gene. The CDR3 extends over 13 amino acids. The V and J ends lost 2 bases and 2 bases respectively, with 7 bases between them. The CDR3 nucleotides read TGTGCCAGCAGTGAAAGGACAACCTACGAGCAGTACGTC. This sequence encodes CASSERTTYEQYV.

V is TRBV5-1 and J is TRBJ2-1, with 12 nucleotides matching TRBD2. The CDR3 spans 16 residues. V was clipped by 4 bases and J by 5 bases; unmatched bases: 7. From germline, CDR1 is SGHRS and CDR2 YFSETQ. CDR3 nucleotides: TGCGCCAGCAGCACTTGGACTAGCGGGGAAGACAATGAGCAGTTCTTC. This sequence encodes CASSTWTSGEDNEQFF.

In this sample, this clonotype turned up many times. The V and J genes are TRBV7-8 and TRBJ2-1; 8 bases align to TRBD2. CDR1 SGHVS and CDR2 FQNEAQ come from the germline V gene. V trimming: 0 bases; J trimming: 1 base; junction bases outside the gene matches: 8. CDR3 length: 18 amino acids. The CDR3 DNA reads TGTGCCAGCAGCTTAGCAGCGGGGGTCGCCTTATCCTACAATGAGCAGTTCTTC. Amino acids: CASSLAAGVALSYNEQFF. The complete variable domain, with remaining parts taken from reference TRBV7-8 and TRBJ2-1, reads GAGVSQSPRYKVAKRGQDVALRCDPISGHVSLFWYQQALGQGPEFLTYFQNEAQLDKSGLPSDRFFAERPEGSVSTLKIQRTQQEDSAVYLCASSLAAGVALSYNEQFFGPGTRLTVL.